This T cell receptor beta chain came from a study of cytomegalovirus exposure and HLA in healthy donors. With respect to this clone: What it binds is not known.

CDR1 MNHEY and CDR2 SMNVEV come from the germline V gene (reference sequence). Trimming shortened V by 4 bases and J by 4 bases, and 7 bases separated the two germline ends. This CDR3 contains 13 residues. Notes on the study in general: Common viral pathogens seemed, in a later analysis, to connect with several of the most significant clusters. Per a later analysis, about 18,000 TCR beta sequences showed association with HLA alleles at 0.05 false discovery rate. The authors later linked a missense DCLRE1C variant to TCR beta V- and J-gene trimming.

With 60 Vbeta and 13 Jbeta primers, the PCR was carried out. The repertoire was sequenced with immunoSEQ multiplex PCR; TCRdb's copy has only in-frame clones and lacks some. The profile shows 120,000 or so clones, 80% of them singletons. The receptor comes from a young man in good health and CMV-seronegative. What was sequenced was PBMCs. The V call is TRBV27, the J call TRBJ2-2; D is ambiguous. The CDR3 reads CASSSTVTGELFF. The CDR3 bases are TGTGCCAGCAGTTCCACAGTCACCGGGGAGCTGTTTTTT.